This T cell receptor (beta chain) comes out of a study of cytomegalovirus exposure and HLA in healthy donors. General observations from the study: The TCR clusters that emerged in the first cohort tended, a later analysis found, to co-occur in the roughly 130 validation repertoires. The study designated 150 or so TCR beta chains cytomegalovirus-associated. It was reported that the classifier diagnosed cytomegalovirus status with high specificity and sensitivity in both the original and validation cohorts. In vitro assays verified that three CMV-associated chains recognized CMV antigens specifically.

The junction had 9 bases not matched to a gene; V was cut back by 6 bases and J by 1 base. Germline V gene sequence: CDR1 SEHNR, CDR2 FQNEAQ (reference sequence). The CDR3 is 17 amino acids. Of note for this clone: Its antigen remains unknown.

TCRdb's copy holds only in-frame clones and misses some; the assay was immunoSEQ multiplex PCR. Of 71,000 or so clones listed, about 94% were seen once; the top ten hold under 1.5%. The sample was PBMCs. V and J are TRBV7-9 and TRBJ2-2, with 9 bases that match TRBD2. The sequence derives from a man between 18 and 29 years old in good health and CMV-seropositive. In DNA, the CDR3 is TGTGCCAGCAGACCTTACCTAGCGGGGATGAACACCGGGGAGCTGTTTTTT. Translated, it gives CASRPYLAGMNTGELFF.